This TCR beta chain was identified during a study of T cells in Graves' hyperthyroidism and ophthalmopathy. Study findings and constraints: In the analysis, a 13 V-J model separated ophthalmopathy from stable hyperthyroidism.

This clonotype was counted ten times or more. No antigen is known for it. Germline V gives CDR1 MNHNS, CDR2 SASEGT. This CDR3 spans 16 amino acids. V was trimmed by 5 bases and J by 4 bases, leaving 20 bases between them. The CDR3 regions of TCR beta were amplified from RNA transcripts. First-round RT-PCR of the TCR CDR3 relied on the HTBI primer set. TCRdb re-analysed the multiplex PCR reads in MiXCR, keeping a single row per CDR3 protein. The sample carries roughly 380,000 distinct CDR3 sequences, approximately 13% recorded once. Exclusion of a patient resulted from uncontrolled infection, other autoimmune disease, pregnancy or lactation. Each diagnosis was grounded in clinical symptoms, serum thyroxine and TRAb, thyroid ultrasound, and orbital computed tomography.

This clonotype was sampled from a man younger than 45 with Graves' hyperthyroidism that later progressed to Graves' ophthalmopathy. This chain connects TRBV6-1 to TRBJ1-2; possible D gene TRBD1, 5 bases. The specimen sequenced was blood. This CDR3 reads CASSFLRDGNTYGYTF. CDR3 sequence (DNA): TGTGCCAGCAGTTTCCTCCGGGACGGTAACACCTATGGCTACACCTTC.